The rows below give T cell receptor beta chains drawn from one sample of a study of cytomegalovirus exposure and HLA in healthy donors. The method was immunoSEQ multiplex PCR; TCRdb's version includes in-frame clones alone and lacks a portion of them. The table lists 150,000 to 200,000 clones, roughly 85% of them singletons. The material sequenced was PBMCs. The receptors were sampled from a woman between 45 and 60 years old in good health and CMV-seropositive. Each CDR3 is given with its conserved first and last residue. D genes are given only for firm matches. For some rows the clone size is stated as once, few or many, or as a class when expanded; others skip it.

d_gene: .
j_gene: TRBJ2-2
v_gene: TRBV4-1
abundance: .
CDR3nt: TGCGCCAGCAGCCACCAGGGGGGACAGCGACGACACTTGTTTTTT
CDR3aa: CASSHQGGQRRHLFF

d_gene: .
j_gene: TRBJ2-7
v_gene: TRBV5-8
abundance: .
CDR3nt: TGTGCCAGCAGCCGGAGGTTCGAGCAGTACTTC
CDR3aa: CASSRRFEQYF

d_gene: TRBD2
j_gene: TRBJ2-1
v_gene: TRBV2
abundance: .
CDR3nt: TGTGCCAGCAAGCCCCCCGCGGGAGGTTCCCATAACAATGAGCAGTTCTTC
CDR3aa: CASKPPAGGSHNNEQFF

d_gene: .
j_gene: TRBJ1-2
v_gene: TRBV6-1
abundance: few
CDR3nt: TGTGCCAGCAGTGAAGCCTGGGGAGGGTTCTATGGCTACACCTTC
CDR3aa: CASSEAWGGFYGYTF

d_gene: TRBD1
j_gene: TRBJ1-4
v_gene: TRBV5-1
abundance: .
CDR3nt: TGCGCCAGCAGCTTACAGGGGATGGGTGAAAAACTGTTTTTT
CDR3aa: CASSLQGMGEKLFF

d_gene: .
j_gene: TRBJ2-1
v_gene: TRBV18
abundance: .
CDR3nt: TGTGCCAGCTCACCGCTGACGGGAAGAGGCGGGGATGAGCAGTTCTTC
CDR3aa: CASSPLTGRGGDEQFF

d_gene: .
j_gene: TRBJ2-3
v_gene: TRBV5-6
abundance: few
CDR3nt: TGTGCCAGCAGCTTGACAGGGCGGGAGTTGATAGATACGCAGTATTTT
CDR3aa: CASSLTGRELIDTQYF

d_gene: TRBD1
j_gene: TRBJ2-7
v_gene: TRBV6-1
abundance: .
CDR3nt: TGTGCCAGCCGAGGGACAGGGTCCTACGAGCAGTACTTC
CDR3aa: CASRGTGSYEQYF

d_gene: TRBD1
j_gene: TRBJ2-7
v_gene: TRBV7-9
abundance: .
CDR3nt: TGTGCCAGCAGCCACGACAGGGGCTCCTACGAGCAGTACTTC
CDR3aa: CASSHDRGSYEQYF

d_gene: TRBD2
j_gene: TRBJ2-7
v_gene: TRBV7-2
abundance: .
CDR3nt: TGTGCCAGCAGCATTGATAGCGGGGGGGTACCCTACGAGCAGTACTTC
CDR3aa: CASSIDSGGVPYEQYF

d_gene: .
j_gene: TRBJ1-5
v_gene: TRBV28
abundance: .
CDR3nt: TGTGCCAGCAGAGGGGCGGCAAGCAATCAGCCCCAGCATTTT
CDR3aa: CASRGAASNQPQHF

d_gene: .
j_gene: TRBJ2-1
v_gene: TRBV20-1
abundance: .
CDR3nt: TGCAGTGCGGAGAACTACAATGAGCAGTTCTTC
CDR3aa: CSAENYNEQFF

d_gene: .
j_gene: TRBJ2-7
v_gene: TRBV18
abundance: .
CDR3nt: TGTGCCAGCTCACCATCCGCAGGTGACGACTACGAGCAGTACTTC
CDR3aa: CASSPSAGDDYEQYF

d_gene: .
j_gene: TRBJ2-4
v_gene: TRBV19
abundance: .
CDR3nt: TGTGCCAGTAGTATCAGGGGGGACTTAGCCAAAAACATTCAGTACTTC
CDR3aa: CASSIRGDLAKNIQYF

d_gene: TRBD1
j_gene: TRBJ1-5
v_gene: TRBV6-5
abundance: .
CDR3nt: TGTGCCAGCAGGACAGGGGGTGGTCAGCCCCAGCATTTT
CDR3aa: CASRTGGGQPQHF

d_gene: TRBD2
j_gene: TRBJ2-4
v_gene: TRBV27
abundance: few
CDR3nt: TGTGCCAGCAGTTTAACTAGCGGGAAACTAGCCAAAAACATTCAGTACTTC
CDR3aa: CASSLTSGKLAKNIQYF

d_gene: .
j_gene: TRBJ1-2
v_gene: TRBV19
abundance: few
CDR3nt: TGTGCCAGTCAACAGGGTTACTATGGCTACACCTTC
CDR3aa: CASQQGYYGYTF

d_gene: .
j_gene: TRBJ2-5
v_gene: TRBV6-5
abundance: once
CDR3nt: TGTGCCAGCAGGGGGCGCAAAGAGACCCAGTACTTC
CDR3aa: CASRGRKETQYF

d_gene: TRBD2
j_gene: TRBJ2-1
v_gene: TRBV7-8
abundance: .
CDR3nt: TGTGCCAGCAGCGGGACTAGTTCTGAGCAGTTCTTC
CDR3aa: CASSGTSSEQFF

d_gene: .
j_gene: TRBJ1-3
v_gene: TRBV19
abundance: .
CDR3nt: TGTGCCAGTAGTCTTGACACATTCTCTGGAAACACCATATATTTT
CDR3aa: CASSLDTFSGNTIYF

d_gene: TRBD1
j_gene: TRBJ2-3
v_gene: TRBV6-5
abundance: .
CDR3nt: TGTGCCAGCAACGCGGGACAGGCTCTCACAGATACGCAGTATTTT
CDR3aa: CASNAGQALTDTQYF

d_gene: .
j_gene: TRBJ2-2
v_gene: TRBV11-2
abundance: .
CDR3nt: TGTGCCAGCAGCTTATACGGGGAGCTGTTTTTT
CDR3aa: CASSLYGELFF

d_gene: .
j_gene: TRBJ2-5
v_gene: TRBV7-2
abundance: .
CDR3nt: TGTGCCAGCAGTTCGGTTCGGCGGGCGGATCGGGATGAGACCCAGTACTTC
CDR3aa: CASSSVRRADRDETQYF

d_gene: TRBD2
j_gene: TRBJ2-5
v_gene: TRBV29-1
abundance: .
CDR3nt: TGCAGCGTGACCCCGGGGCTAGCGGGGGAAGAGACCCAGTACTTC
CDR3aa: CSVTPGLAGEETQYF

d_gene: TRBD1
j_gene: TRBJ2-2
v_gene: TRBV5-6
abundance: .
CDR3nt: TGTGCCAGCAGCTTCGACAGGGACACCGGGGAGCTGTTTTTT
CDR3aa: CASSFDRDTGELFF

d_gene: .
j_gene: TRBJ2-3
v_gene: TRBV28
abundance: few
CDR3nt: TGTGCCAGCGTCAGGACAGATACGCAGTATTTT
CDR3aa: CASVRTDTQYF

d_gene: TRBD1
j_gene: TRBJ1-2
v_gene: TRBV7-2
abundance: .
CDR3nt: TGTGCCAGCAGCTTCGGGACAGCTAACTATGGCTACACCTTC
CDR3aa: CASSFGTANYGYTF

d_gene: TRBD2
j_gene: TRBJ2-1
v_gene: TRBV5-4
abundance: .
CDR3nt: TGTGCCAGCAGCTTGGTAGCTAGCGGGAGAAATGAGCAGTTCTTC
CDR3aa: CASSLVASGRNEQFF

d_gene: .
j_gene: TRBJ1-2
v_gene: TRBV5-1
abundance: .
CDR3nt: TGCGCCAGCAGCTTGGGGACCGGAGGGTACAGTAACTATGGCTACACCTTC
CDR3aa: CASSLGTGGYSNYGYTF

d_gene: TRBD2
j_gene: TRBJ2-5
v_gene: TRBV9
abundance: .
CDR3nt: TGTGCCAGCAGCGGTACTAGCGGGCAAGGGGAGACCCAGTACTTC
CDR3aa: CASSGTSGQGETQYF

d_gene: TRBD2
j_gene: TRBJ2-3
v_gene: TRBV27
abundance: .
CDR3nt: TGTGCCAGCAGGGCTAGCGGGGGGGGCACAGATACGCAGTATTTT
CDR3aa: CASRASGGGTDTQYF

d_gene: TRBD1
j_gene: TRBJ1-1
v_gene: TRBV7-9
abundance: once
CDR3nt: TGTGCCAGCAGCCCTCAGGGGGCTTGGAACACTGAAGCTTTCTTT
CDR3aa: CASSPQGAWNTEAFF

d_gene: .
j_gene: TRBJ2-4
v_gene: TRBV9
abundance: once
CDR3nt: TGTGCCAGCAGCGTGGGGGGGGCAAACATTCAGTACTTC
CDR3aa: CASSVGGANIQYF

d_gene: .
j_gene: TRBJ2-7
v_gene: TRBV6-5
abundance: .
CDR3nt: TGTGCCAGCAGGCGGGGGACAGGTAACTACGAGCAGTACTTC
CDR3aa: CASRRGTGNYEQYF

d_gene: .
j_gene: TRBJ1-3
v_gene: TRBV10-2
abundance: .
CDR3nt: TGCGCCAGCAGTGAGACGGAGGGCGATGGAAACACCATATATTTT
CDR3aa: CASSETEGDGNTIYF

d_gene: .
j_gene: TRBJ2-5
v_gene: TRBV6-1
abundance: .
CDR3nt: TGTGCCAGCAGTGAAGAAGTCTTGGGGGGTTTGGAGACCCAGTACTTC
CDR3aa: CASSEEVLGGLETQYF

d_gene: .
j_gene: TRBJ1-1
v_gene: TRBV7-9
abundance: .
CDR3nt: TGTGCCAGCAGACTAAGGAACACTGAAGCTTTCTTT
CDR3aa: CASRLRNTEAFF

d_gene: .
j_gene: TRBJ2-5
v_gene: TRBV28
abundance: .
CDR3nt: TGTGCCAGCAGCACAGGGTACCAAGAGACCCAGTACTTC
CDR3aa: CASSTGYQETQYF

d_gene: .
j_gene: TRBJ1-2
v_gene: TRBV6-1
abundance: .
CDR3nt: TGTGCCACCCGGGTTAGCGGTAACTATGGCTACACCTTC
CDR3aa: CATRVSGNYGYTF

d_gene: .
j_gene: TRBJ2-7
v_gene: TRBV7-6
abundance: once
CDR3nt: TGTGCCAGCAGCGCCTCTCCGACTCGCTACGAGCAGTACTTC
CDR3aa: CASSASPTRYEQYF

d_gene: .
j_gene: TRBJ1-5
v_gene: TRBV11-3
abundance: .
CDR3nt: TGTGCCAGCAGCTCGGCCCTTCGTGAGGGCAATCAGCCCCAGCATTTT
CDR3aa: CASSSALREGNQPQHF

d_gene: TRBD1
j_gene: TRBJ1-1
v_gene: TRBV19
abundance: .
CDR3nt: TGTGCCAGTAGGACGACAGGGGACACTGAAGCTTTCTTT
CDR3aa: CASRTTGDTEAFF

d_gene: .
j_gene: TRBJ1-5
v_gene: TRBV2
abundance: .
CDR3nt: TGTGCCAGCAGTACAAACAGGGAACAGCCCCAGCATTTT
CDR3aa: CASSTNREQPQHF

d_gene: TRBD1
j_gene: TRBJ2-7
v_gene: TRBV15
abundance: .
CDR3nt: TGTGCCACCAGCTCCCAGGGGGAGTACGAGCAGTACTTC
CDR3aa: CATSSQGEYEQYF

d_gene: .
j_gene: TRBJ1-1
v_gene: TRBV7-8
abundance: .
CDR3nt: TGTGCCAGCAGCTTAAAGCTGACAGCAAAAGCTTTCTTT
CDR3aa: CASSLKLTAKAFF

d_gene: TRBD1
j_gene: TRBJ2-4
v_gene: TRBV7-8
abundance: .
CDR3nt: TGTGCCAGCAGCCCCAGGAGACAGGGTGGGACCAAAAACATTCAGTACTTC
CDR3aa: CASSPRRQGGTKNIQYF

d_gene: TRBD1
j_gene: TRBJ2-3
v_gene: TRBV4-3
abundance: .
CDR3nt: TGCGCCAGCAGCCAAGATCCTTGGGACAGGTCAGATACGCAGTATTTT
CDR3aa: CASSQDPWDRSDTQYF

d_gene: .
j_gene: TRBJ1-4
v_gene: TRBV4-3
abundance: few
CDR3nt: TGCGCCAGCAGCCAAGAAAGCTCGCTCCTGGGAGGTGAAAAACTGTTTTTT
CDR3aa: CASSQESSLLGGEKLFF

d_gene: .
j_gene: TRBJ1-2
v_gene: TRBV28
abundance: .
CDR3nt: TGTGCCAGCAGTTTTCAACAGGGCTCTTACTATGGCTACACCTTC
CDR3aa: CASSFQQGSYYGYTF

d_gene: TRBD2
j_gene: TRBJ2-5
v_gene: TRBV7-3
abundance: .
CDR3nt: TGTGCCAGCAGCCCGGGGGGGGCGTCCCAAGAGACCCAGTACTTC
CDR3aa: CASSPGGASQETQYF

d_gene: .
j_gene: TRBJ1-1
v_gene: TRBV4-3
abundance: .
CDR3nt: TGCGCCAGCAGCCAAGACCGGGACACACGGATAAGTGAAGCTTTCTTT
CDR3aa: CASSQDRDTRISEAFF

d_gene: .
j_gene: TRBJ2-1
v_gene: TRBV28
abundance: .
CDR3nt: TGTGCCAGCGTTGTCCTAGGTGAGCAGTTCTTC
CDR3aa: CASVVLGEQFF

d_gene: .
j_gene: TRBJ2-1
v_gene: TRBV7-6
abundance: few
CDR3nt: TGTGCCAGCAGCTTAGAACAGGGCCGTATTGAGCAGTTCTTC
CDR3aa: CASSLEQGRIEQFF

d_gene: .
j_gene: TRBJ1-1
v_gene: TRBV28
abundance: .
CDR3nt: TGTGCCAGCAGCCCCGACAGACTGAACACTGAAGCTTTCTTT
CDR3aa: CASSPDRLNTEAFF

d_gene: TRBD2
j_gene: TRBJ2-7
v_gene: TRBV27
abundance: .
CDR3nt: TGTGCCAGCAGATATAGCGGGAGCTACGAGCAGTACTTC
CDR3aa: CASRYSGSYEQYF

d_gene: TRBD1
j_gene: TRBJ1-2
v_gene: TRBV5-4
abundance: .
CDR3nt: TGTGCCAGCAGACCGCAGGGGGTTTCTTTCGGCTACACCTTC
CDR3aa: CASRPQGVSFGYTF